A single sample gave rise to the 16 T cell receptor beta chains below, sequenced in a study of T cells after yellow fever vaccination. TCRdb analysed the 5' RACE reads with MiXCR anew, one entry per CDR3 protein. The sample records around 360,000 distinct CDR3 sequences, under 14% being singletons. The sample consisted of PBMCs, taken on the day of the first yellow fever vaccination. The source is a man aged 18-30 years who received the YFV17D yellow fever vaccine.

Ten or more counts support this clonotype. The gene calls are TRBV29-1 and TRBJ2-3, with TRBD2 matching 11 bases. CDR1 and CDR2 (germline): SQVTM, ANQGSEA. The V gene end was trimmed by 8 bases and the J gene end by 4 bases; junction bases not matched to a gene: 5. The CDR3 consists of 13 residues. In DNA, the CDR3 is TGCAGCATTAAACTAGCGGGGGCAGATACGCAGTATTTT. Amino acid sequence: CSIKLAGADTQYF.

This clonotype was observed a handful of times. The chain joins TRBV7-8 to TRBJ1-5; D is possibly TRBD1 (5 bases). The germline V gene encodes CDR1 SGHVS and CDR2 FQNEAQ. Trimming removed 1 base from V and 0 bases from J, with 16 bases in between. This CDR3 is 18 amino acids long. This chain's CDR3 is CASSLVRGADYSNQPQHF. The CDR3 DNA is TGTGCCAGCAGCTTAGTGAGGGGCGCGGACTATAGCAATCAGCCCCAGCATTTT.

This clonotype was detected only a few times. The chain uses TRBV28 and TRBJ1-2; tentatively, D is TRBD1 (6 bases). V lost 5 bases to trimming and J lost 4 bases, with 14 bases between them. CDR1 and CDR2 from the germline V gene are MDHEN and SYDVKM. The CDR3 is made up of 14 amino acids. CDR3 amino acids: CASSPAGAAYGYTF. CDR3 bases: TGTGCCAGCAGTCCCGCGGGGGCGGCCTATGGCTACACCTTC.

V usage is TRBV19 and J usage is TRBJ1-1, with D possibly being TRBD1 (6 bases). The CDR3 covers 15 residues. V lost 10 bases to trimming and J lost 3 bases, with 21 bases between them. CDR1 is LNHDA, CDR2 SQIVND, per germline (reference sequence). The CDR3 region is CATLPRGGRDTEAFF. The CDR3 coding sequence is TGTGCCACCCTCCCGAGAGGGGGACGTGACACTGAAGCTTTCTTT.

This rearrangement joins TRBV11-2 to TRBJ2-7, with D possibly being TRBD1 or TRBD2 (5 bases each). CDR3 length equals 17 residues. Germline V CDR1 and CDR2: SGHAT, FQNNGV. Trimming pared 3 bases from V and 3 bases from J, leaving 21 bases between. The CDR3 loop reads CASSFQSGTINDYEQYF. CDR3 nucleotide sequence: TGTGCCAGCAGCTTCCAATCCGGGACCATTAACGACTACGAGCAGTACTTC.

This chain connects TRBV7-9 to TRBJ2-7, with TRBD2 as a possible D gene (6 bases). Germline CDR1 SEHNR, CDR2 FQNEAQ (reference sequence). This CDR3 spans 13 amino acids. V dropped 3 bases and J dropped 3 bases, with 9 bases sitting between them. CDR3 nucleotides: TGTGCCAGCAGCTTGGAGGGAATCTACGAGCAGTACGTC. This sequence encodes CASSLEGIYEQYV.

This rearrangement joins TRBV4-1 to TRBJ1-2; D remains ambiguous. Trimming took off 0 bases at V and 0 bases at J, with 17 bases between the two ends. CDR1 and CDR2 from the germline V gene are MGHRA and YSYEKL. CDR3 size: 18 residues. The DNA for the CDR3 is TGCGCCAGCAGCCAAGATGCGCGGGGAAAGAGAGCTAACTATGGCTACACCTTC. Its translation is CASSQDARGKRANYGYTF.

In its sample, this clonotype was seen a few times. The chain employs TRBV4-1 and TRBJ2-2; perhaps TRBD2 as D (6 bases). The CDR3 is 14 amino acids. Trimming removed 4 bases from V and 6 bases from J, with 12 bases in between. CDR1 is MGHRA, CDR2 YSYEKL, per germline. CDR3 sequence (DNA): TGCGCCAGCAGCCCCCTGGAGGGATCCGGGGAGCTGTTTTTT. Its translation is CASSPLEGSGELFF.

In this sample, this clonotype turned up a few times. The chain is built from TRBV6-1 and TRBJ2-5; the D gene is possibly TRBD2 (5 bases). The germline V gene encodes CDR1 MNHNS and CDR2 SASEGT. The ends were cut back, 5 bases at V and 4 bases at J, with 14 bases in the middle. The CDR3 spans 14 residues. The CDR3 region has the DNA TGTGCCAGCAGTACCCCACTAGTTTCAGAGACCCAGTACTTC. Residues: CASSTPLVSETQYF.

This clonotype has ten or more counts. V gene TRBV12-3 or TRBV12-4 combines with J gene TRBJ1-2; D call uncertain. The V gene lost 5 bases and the J gene lost 7 bases, with 14 bases spanning the gap. The CDR3 extends over 13 amino acids. The CDR3 DNA sequence: TGTGCCAGCAGTGGGGTCCAGGCAGCTGGCTACACCTTC. Protein product: CASSGVQAAGYTF.

This chain connects TRBV9 to TRBJ2-2; 7 bases fit TRBD2. Germline CDR1 SGDLS, CDR2 YYNGEE. V trimming: 1 base; J trimming: 3 bases; junction bases outside the gene matches: 9. The CDR3 consists of 17 residues. This CDR3 reads CASSVPREAMDTGELFF. The CDR3, as DNA: TGTGCCAGCAGCGTACCTCGGGAGGCTATGGACACCGGGGAGCTGTTTTTT.

CDR3 nucleotides: TGTGCCAGCAGTTTCTTGACTAGCGGGGCGGCCCAAGAGACCCAGTACTTC. Amino acid sequence: CASSFLTSGAAQETQYF. This chain connects TRBV27 to TRBJ2-5, with 11 bases aligning to TRBD2. CDR3 size: 17 residues. With V trimmed by 3 bases and J by 1 base, 7 bases remained unmatched. CDR1 and CDR2 from the germline V gene are MNHEY and SMNVEV (reference sequence).

Of note for this clonotype: A read error may explain this, as a much larger clone is one base away. The gene calls are TRBV20-1 and TRBJ2-5; no reliable D call. The CDR3 has 14 amino acids. Germline V gene lookup returns CDR1 DFQATT and CDR2 SNEGSKA (reference sequence). The CDR3 DNA reads TGCGGTGCTAGACGATCTGGCATACAAGAGACCCAGTACTTC. Translation: CGARRSGIQETQYF.

This clonotype occurred a few times. V usage is TRBV6-5 and J usage is TRBJ1-4, with a tentative D call TRBD1 (5 bases). The CDR3 loop spans 15 amino acids. Germline V gene sequence: CDR1 MNHEY, CDR2 SVGAGI. V gave up 0 bases and J gave up 6 bases, with 11 bases separating them. The chain's CDR3 is CASSYSGTWDEKLFF. In DNA, the CDR3 is TGTGCCAGCAGTTACTCGGGGACCTGGGATGAAAAACTGTTTTTT.

Ten or more counts support this clonotype. The chain has TRBV6-2 or TRBV6-3 and TRBJ2-2; TRBD1 aligns across 7 bases. Germline CDR1 reads MNHEY; CDR2 reads SVGEGT. V gave up 6 bases and J gave up 3 bases; unmatched junction bases: 4. The CDR3 is 14 amino acids. The chain's CDR3 is CASRGQGDTGELFF. DNA for the CDR3: TGTGCCAGCAGAGGGCAGGGGGACACCGGGGAGCTGTTTTTT.

The chain couples TRBV12-3 or TRBV12-4 to TRBJ2-2; D is undetermined. Trimming took 7 bases from V and 5 from J, leaving 11 bases between them. This CDR3 region has 13 residues. This CDR3 reads CASINYQTGELFF. For the CDR3, the DNA is TGTGCCAGCATCAACTACCAAACCGGGGAGCTGTTTTTT.